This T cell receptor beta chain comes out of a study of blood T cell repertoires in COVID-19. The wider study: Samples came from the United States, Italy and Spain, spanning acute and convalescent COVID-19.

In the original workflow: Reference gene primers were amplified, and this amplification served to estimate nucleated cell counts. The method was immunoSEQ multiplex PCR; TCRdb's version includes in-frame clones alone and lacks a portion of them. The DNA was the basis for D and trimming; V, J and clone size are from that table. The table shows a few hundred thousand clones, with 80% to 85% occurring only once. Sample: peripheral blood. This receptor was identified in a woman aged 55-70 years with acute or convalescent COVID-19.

The CDR3 nucleotides read TGTGCCAGTCAATGGGGCTCGGGGGCCTACGAGCAGTACTTC. Its translation: CASQWGSGAYEQYF. This chain joins TRBV28 and TRBJ2-7; weak D call: TRBD2 (6 bases). CDR1 is MDHEN and CDR2 is SYDVKM in the germline V gene. The CDR3 runs 14 residues. V was clipped by 9 bases and J by 2 bases, with 17 bases between them.